The 21 T cell receptor beta chains below were found in one sample sequenced in a study of PD-1 blockade in classical Hodgkin lymphoma. TCRdb's table, derived via immunoSEQ multiplex PCR, lists solely in-frame clones and lacks some. This sample has under 25,000 clones, with 76% found just once. Specified time point: cycle 4 day 1 (C4D1), after more than five weeks of nivolumab. Each and every patient relapsed after autologous stem cell transplantation, and patients got differing brentuximab vedotin exposure. Source: peripheral blood mononuclear cells (PBMCs), taken before the fourth cycle of nivolumab. The source of these receptors is a human donor with classical Hodgkin lymphoma.

This CDR3 is CASSVLAGGGETQYF. The CDR3 DNA sequence: TGTGCCAGCAGCGTTCTAGCGGGAGGGGGAGAGACCCAGTACTTC. The chain carries TRBV9 and TRBJ2-5, with TRBD2 matching over 12 bases. J gave up 4 bases and V 2 bases, and 3 bases lay outside the gene matches. The CDR3 covers 15 residues. Germline CDR1 is SGDLS and CDR2 is YYNGEE.

This clone was detected only once. This sequence joins TRBV19 and TRBJ2-7; a weak D match, TRBD1 (5 bases). CDR3 length: 12 amino acids. Trimming shortened V by 1 base and J by 12 bases, and 13 bases separated the two germline ends. The germline V gene encodes CDR1 LNHDA and CDR2 SQIVND (reference sequence). The CDR3 bases are TGTGCCAGTAGTATAGGTGGACACTACCCGTACTTC. It specifies CASSIGGHYPYF.

The chain links TRBV29-1 to TRBJ1-5; D perhaps matches TRBD1 (6 bases). The ends were cut back, 6 bases at V and 0 bases at J, with 6 bases in the middle. The germline V gene encodes CDR1 SQVTM and CDR2 ANQGSEA. The CDR3 runs 12 residues. The CDR3 protein is CSVQGSNQPQHF. In DNA form, the CDR3 reads TGCAGCGTACAGGGTAGCAATCAGCCCCAGCATTTT.

V is TRBV27 and J is TRBJ2-7; TRBD1 or TRBD2 may be the D gene (6 bases each). The length of the CDR3 is 14 residues. Germline loops: CDR1 MNHEY, CDR2 SMNVEV (reference sequence). Between the trimmed V and J ends, which lost 3 bases and 3 bases, there was a span of 12 bases. The CDR3 nucleotides read TGTGCCAGCAGTTTTCTCGGGGGCGTCTACGAGCAGTACTTC. Protein sequence: CASSFLGGVYEQYF.

V gene TRBV2 combines with J gene TRBJ2-3, with D possibly matching TRBD1 (6 bases). The CDR3 loop spans 14 amino acids. Germline V gene sequence: CDR1 SNHLY, CDR2 FYNNEI. The V and J ends lost 4 bases and 4 bases respectively, with 12 bases between them. CDR3 sequence reads: CASSVPQGADTQYF. The CDR3 DNA reads as TGTGCCAGCAGTGTACCACAGGGAGCAGATACGCAGTATTTT.

This chain joins TRBV7-6 and TRBJ2-5, with D possibly being TRBD2 (5 bases). With 3 bases removed from V and 2 bases from J, the gap between germline ends came to 7 bases. Germline-derived CDR1 and CDR2 are SGHVS and FNYEAQ. The CDR3 totals 13 residues. CDR3 protein: CASSLRAQETQYF. The CDR3 nucleotides read TGTGCCAGCAGCTTGAGGGCTCAAGAGACCCAGTACTTC. Variable domain in full (rest from reference TRBV7-6 and TRBJ2-5): GAGVSQSPRYKVTKRGQDVALRCDPISGHVSLYWYRQALGQGPEFLTYFNYEAQQDKSGLPNDRFSAERPEGSISTLTIQRTEQRDSAMYRCASSLRAQETQYFGPGTRLLVL.

The chain couples TRBV19 to TRBJ1-2; D gene uncertain. Trimming pared 9 bases from V and 4 bases from J, leaving 3 bases between. The CDR3 extends over 9 amino acids. Germline loops: CDR1 LNHDA, CDR2 SQIVND (reference sequence). The CDR3 spells CASGYGYTF. The CDR3 nucleotides read TGTGCCAGCGGCTATGGCTACACCTTC.

This chain uses TRBV5-1 with TRBJ2-1; tentative D call: TRBD1 (5 bases). The CDR3 length is 14 residues. Trimming stripped 4 bases from V and 8 bases from J, with 16 bases between. CDR1 is SGHRS and CDR2 is YFSETQ in the germline V gene. The CDR3 DNA reads as TGCGCCAGCAGCCTAGGACACTCTCTGGATGAGCAGTTCTTC. Its translation is CASSLGHSLDEQFF.

This chain joins TRBV2 and TRBJ2-3; maybe TRBD2 (5 bases). Germline V lookup: CDR1 SNHLY, CDR2 FYNNEI. This CDR3 is 13 amino acids long. V lost 9 bases to trimming and J lost 2 bases, with 12 bases between them. The chain's CDR3 is CASRGRITDTQYF. The CDR3 DNA reads TGTGCCAGTCGGGGTAGGATCACAGATACGCAGTATTTT.

In this sample, this clone turned up a few times. This sample includes further DNA sequences coding for the same CDR3. This CDR3 reads CASSQDNEQFF. Here the CDR3 DNA reads TGCGCCAGCAGCCAAGACAATGAGCAGTTCTTC. The chain is built from TRBV4-1 and TRBJ2-1; D is uncertain. Germline V gene lookup returns CDR1 MGHRA and CDR2 YSYEKL. Trimming shortened V by 0 bases and J by 6 bases, and 0 bases separated the two germline ends. This CDR3 has 11 amino acids.

This chain uses TRBV9 with TRBJ2-2, with a tentative D call TRBD1 (6 bases). This CDR3 contains 14 residues. The V gene lost 3 bases and the J gene lost 3 bases, with 9 bases spanning the gap. Germline values: CDR1 SGDLS, CDR2 YYNGEE. CDR3 DNA sequence: TGTGCCAGCAGCGGACAGGAATACACCGGGGAGCTGTTTTTT. This codes for CASSGQEYTGELFF.

The chain couples TRBV4-3 to TRBJ1-1; tentative D call: TRBD1 (5 bases). Trimming left V 0 bases short and J 8 bases short, with 13 bases between. The CDR3 is 14 residues long. CDR1 and CDR2 (germline): LGHNA, YSLEER. The CDR3 sequence: CASSQEGVGDEAFF. CDR3 in DNA: TGCGCCAGCAGCCAAGAAGGGGTGGGCGACGAAGCTTTCTTT.

This chain connects TRBV6-6 to TRBJ2-1; TRBD2 aligns across 7 bases. Germline CDR1 and CDR2: MNHNY and SVGAGI (reference sequence). The CDR3 runs to 14 residues. The junction had 8 bases not matched to a gene; V was cut back by 8 bases and J by 4 bases. In DNA form, the CDR3 reads TGTGCCAGCCTCACCGGGAGGACATACAATGAGCAGTTCTTC. It codes for CASLTGRTYNEQFF.

V gene TRBV9 combines with J gene TRBJ2-1; tentatively, D is TRBD1 (6 bases). The germline V gene encodes CDR1 SGDLS and CDR2 YYNGEE. The CDR3 has 14 residues. V gave up 3 bases and J gave up 2 bases, with 9 bases separating them. The CDR3: CASSDRAPYNEQFF. The CDR3 DNA reads TGTGCCAGCAGCGACAGGGCCCCCTACAATGAGCAGTTCTTC.

Worth noting for this clone: The identical CDR3 is also encoded by other nucleotide sequences in the sample. V gene TRBV7-9 combines with J gene TRBJ1-3; D is unclear. This CDR3 contains 15 residues. The germline V gene has CDR1 SEHNR and CDR2 FQNEAQ (reference sequence). Trimming cost V 6 bases and J 0 bases, with 12 bases left between them. CDR3 protein: CASSRPGISGNTIYF. The DNA of the CDR3 is TGTGCCAGCAGTAGGCCGGGGATCTCTGGAAACACCATATATTTT. Filled out from reference TRBV7-9 and TRBJ1-3, the complete variable domain reads DTGVSQNPRHKITKRGQNVTFRCDPISEHNRLYWYRQTLGQGPEFLTYFQNEAQLEKSRLLSDRFSAERPKGSFSTLEIQRTEQGDSAMYLCASSRPGISGNTIYFGEGSWLTVV.

The chain couples TRBV29-1 to TRBJ2-2; 7 bases agree with TRBD1. From germline, CDR1 is SQVTM and CDR2 ANQGSEA. Losses at the gene ends were 8 bases for V and 2 bases for J; bases not matched to a gene: 5. The CDR3 totals 13 residues. The CDR3 coding sequence is TGCAGCTCCCGGGACAGAAACACCGGGGAGCTGTTTTTT. Its protein product is CSSRDRNTGELFF.

The gene calls are TRBV6-1 and TRBJ1-5; no clear D. Trimming pared 4 bases from V and 6 bases from J, leaving 7 bases between. The CDR3 is 12 residues long. Germline lookup yields CDR1 MNHNS and CDR2 SASEGT. In nucleotides, the CDR3 is TGTGCCAGCAGTGTCGGGGTTCAGCCCCAGCATTTT. It yields the protein CASSVGVQPQHF.

This clone was seen once. This chain links TRBV30 with TRBJ1-1; no clear D gene. Germline values: CDR1 GTSNPN, CDR2 SVGIG (reference sequence). The germline V and J ends were trimmed by 1 base and 0 bases, with 18 bases remaining between them. The CDR3 covers 17 residues. CDR3 in DNA: TGTGCCTGGAGTGCTAAATCGATGACTGGCCTGAACACTGAAGCTTTCTTT. It translates to CAWSAKSMTGLNTEAFF.

The chain recombines TRBV19 with TRBJ1-2, with unresolved D. The CDR3 sequence is 11 residues long. Trimming stripped 3 bases from V and 6 bases from J, with 5 bases between. Germline CDR1 reads LNHDA; CDR2 reads SQIVND (reference sequence). The CDR3 region has the DNA TGTGCCAGTAGTATCACAGATGGCTACACCTTC. Translated, it gives CASSITDGYTF. Full variable domain (remainder filled in from reference TRBV19 and TRBJ1-2): DGGITQSPKYLFRKEGQNVTLSCEQNLNHDAMYWYRQDPGQGLRLIYYSQIVNDFQKGDIAEGYSVSREKKESFPLTVTSAQKNPTAFYLCASSITDGYTFGSGTRLTVV.

The CDR3 DNA sequence: TGTGCCAGCAGTTTATCGCGGAGTAACACTGAAGCTTTCTTT. This codes for CASSLSRSNTEAFF. The chain links TRBV27 to TRBJ1-1; unclear D gene. Germline values: CDR1 MNHEY, CDR2 SMNVEV (reference sequence). This CDR3 region has 14 residues. The V end lost 0 bases, the J end lost 2 bases, and 7 bases lay between the germline ends.

The rearrangement joins TRBV19 to TRBJ1-4; possible D gene TRBD1, 6 bases. From germline, CDR1 is LNHDA and CDR2 SQIVND (reference sequence). V dropped 4 bases and J dropped 3 bases, with 12 bases sitting between them. The CDR3 extends over 15 amino acids. Here the CDR3 DNA reads TGTGCCAGTAGTAACCTCGGACAGCCTAATGAAAAACTGTTTTTT. Translation: CASSNLGQPNEKLFF.